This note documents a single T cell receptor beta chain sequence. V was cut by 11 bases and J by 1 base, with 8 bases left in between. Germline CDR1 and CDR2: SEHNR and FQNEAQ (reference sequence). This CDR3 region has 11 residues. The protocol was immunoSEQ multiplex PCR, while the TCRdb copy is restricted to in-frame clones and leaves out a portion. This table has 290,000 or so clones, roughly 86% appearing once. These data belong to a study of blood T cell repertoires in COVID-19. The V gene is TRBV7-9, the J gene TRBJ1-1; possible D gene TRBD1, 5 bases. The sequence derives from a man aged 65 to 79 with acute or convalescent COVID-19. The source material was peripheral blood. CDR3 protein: CAAGGNTEAFF. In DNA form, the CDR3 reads TGTGCCGCCGGGGGGAACACTGAAGCTTTCTTT.